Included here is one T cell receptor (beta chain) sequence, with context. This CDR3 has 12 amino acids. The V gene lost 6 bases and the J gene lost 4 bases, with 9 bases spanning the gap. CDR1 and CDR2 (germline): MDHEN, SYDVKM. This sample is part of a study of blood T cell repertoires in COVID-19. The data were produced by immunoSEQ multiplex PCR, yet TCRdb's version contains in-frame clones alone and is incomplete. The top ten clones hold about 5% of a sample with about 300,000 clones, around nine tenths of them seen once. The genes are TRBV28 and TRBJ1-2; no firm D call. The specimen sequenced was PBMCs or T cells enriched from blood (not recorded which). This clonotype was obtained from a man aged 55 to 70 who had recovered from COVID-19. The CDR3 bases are TGTGCCAGCAGCCCCCTATCCTATGGCTACACCTTC. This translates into CASSPLSYGYTF.